Below, 7 T cell receptor beta chains from the same sample are listed, as sequenced in a study of T cells in Graves' hyperthyroidism and ophthalmopathy. It was RNA transcripts that yielded the amplified TCR beta CDR3 regions. Using the HTBI primer set, a first-round RT-PCR was run on the TCR CDR3. TCRdb re-derived calls from the multiplex PCR reads in MiXCR, one entry per CDR3 protein. Here the sample spans about 610,000 distinct CDR3 sequences, roughly a sixth being singletons. Sequencing input: blood. The source of these receptors is a woman between 40 and 50 years old with Graves' ophthalmopathy.

This clonotype was observed a handful of times. The chain links TRBV20-1 to TRBJ2-1, with D unresolved. CDR1 is DFQATT and CDR2 is SNEGSKA in the germline V gene (reference sequence). The CDR3 loop spans 14 amino acids. Trimming took 7 bases from V and 0 from J, leaving 13 bases between them. The CDR3 spells CSGLVESSYNEQFF. The CDR3 DNA follows: TGCAGTGGTTTAGTGGAGAGCTCCTACAATGAGCAGTTCTTC.

The chain uses TRBV3-1 and TRBJ2-2; 7 bases are shared with TRBD2. V dropped 5 bases and J dropped 1; count of bases not matched to a gene: 4. The CDR3 spans 15 residues. Germline V gene lookup returns CDR1 LGHDT and CDR2 YNNKEL (reference sequence). CDR3 region: CASSTSDGNTGELFF. The CDR3 nucleotides read TGTGCCAGCAGCACTAGCGACGGGAACACCGGGGAGCTGTTTTTT.

This clonotype was counted at least ten times. The genes are TRBV30 and TRBJ2-4; 7 bases match TRBD1. CDR1 and CDR2 (germline): GTSNPN, SVGIG (reference sequence). J lost 7 bases, V lost 7 bases, and 16 bases had no gene match. The CDR3 runs to 15 residues. The CDR3 nucleotides read TGTGCCTTAACTGGGGGAGTAGTAGGGGGCAACATTCAGTACTTC. Protein product: CALTGGVVGGNIQYF.

Ten or more counts support this clonotype. The V gene is TRBV5-1, the J gene TRBJ2-7, with 8 bases matching TRBD2. J gave up 3 bases and V 4 bases, and 12 bases lay outside the gene matches. Germline V CDR1 and CDR2: SGHRS, YFSETQ. CDR3 length: 16 amino acids. CDR3 coding DNA: TGCGCCAGCAGCCCAGGACTAGCTCCCCTTAGCTACGAGCAGTACTTC. Translated, it gives CASSPGLAPLSYEQYF.

At least ten counts were recorded for this clonotype. This chain links TRBV29-1 with TRBJ2-5, with 7 bases fitting TRBD1. The germline V gene has CDR1 SQVTM and CDR2 ANQGSEA. Germline trimming cut 4 bases from V and 2 bases from J; bases unmatched to any gene: 1. The CDR3 spans 12 residues. CDR3 sequence reads: CSVGQGQETQYF. CDR3 nucleotide sequence: TGCAGCGTTGGACAGGGTCAAGAGACCCAGTACTTC.

This chain connects TRBV5-1 to TRBJ1-4, with 11 bases matching TRBD1. The trim removed 4 bases at V and 2 bases at J, leaving 13 bases unmatched. CDR3 size: 19 residues. Germline lookup yields CDR1 SGHRS and CDR2 YFSETQ. The CDR3, as DNA: TGCGCCAGCAGCCTGATTCCGGGACAGGGGGTCGTCACTAATGAAAAACTGTTTTTT. Amino acid sequence: CASSLIPGQGVVTNEKLFF.

This clonotype appeared a few times. The V gene is TRBV6-9, the J gene TRBJ2-6; tentatively, D is TRBD2 (6 bases). The CDR3 is made up of 15 amino acids. V was pared by 2 bases and J by 2 bases, with 7 bases between. The germline gives CDR1 MNHGY, CDR2 SVAAGI. The CDR3 DNA follows: TGTGCCAGCAGTTATCGGGGGACTGGGGCCAACGTCCTGACTTTC. It is translated as CASSYRGTGANVLTF.